This T cell receptor beta chain was captured by sequencing in a study of T cell repertoires in cytomegalovirus infection. At the level of the study: Public TCR beta signature analysis indicated the presence of both CMV infection and matching HLA type. The study's findings and limits: What dominated the ex vivo response were HLA-C-restricted CMV-specific TCR beta clonotypes. The cumulative frequency of public TCR beta families distinguished individuals who carried CMV together with the relevant HLA.

TCRdb called the reads again in MiXCR, with one record for every CDR3 protein. The data show about 360,000 distinct CDR3 sequences, 15% to 20% seen once. The sample holds a few counts of this clonotype. Its antigen is still unknown. The V and J ends lost 4 bases and 6 bases, in that order; junction bases with no gene match: 5. The CDR3 runs 15 residues. Germline-derived CDR1 and CDR2 are LGHNA and YSLEER. This sequence joins TRBV4-3 and TRBJ2-2; TRBD2 matches at 10 bases. This sequence was found in a human donor in good health (CMV status not recorded). Some clones in this sample may be carry-over from other donors' samples. Sequencing was carried out using PBMCs. CDR3 DNA: TGCGCCAGCAGCCCTAGCGGGAGACTCCCCGGGGAGCTGTTTTTT. Protein: CASSPSGRLPGELFF.